The 15 T cell receptor beta chains listed next were all sequenced from one sample in a study of blood T cell repertoires in COVID-19 (TCRdb year 2020). Libraries were built with the immunoSEQ multiplex PCR assay. Drawn from immuneACCESS, this table holds only the in-frame rearrangements with V and J called that TCRdb kept. Clones are partly lost; checked studies trace under half to an unresolved V gene and leave the rest unexplained. The sample table holds approximately 280,000 clones, of which approximately 86% were seen once. Under 3% of the sample belongs to the ten largest clones. Sequenced input: PBMCs or T cells enriched from blood (not recorded which). Source of these receptors: a woman aged 18 to 35 who had recovered from COVID-19.

This chain connects TRBV5-6 to TRBJ2-2, with TRBD1 matching 11 bases. The germline CDR1 and CDR2 sequences are SGHDT and YYEEEE. There are 17 residues in the CDR3. V was pared by 4 bases and J by 6 bases, with 11 bases of the junction left unmatched. The CDR3 sequence: CASSVPLGQGASGELFF. In DNA form, the CDR3 reads TGTGCCAGCAGCGTCCCCCTCGGACAGGGGGCTTCCGGGGAGCTGTTTTTT.

The chain couples TRBV19 to TRBJ2-3; 9 nucleotides line up with TRBD2. Losses at the gene ends were 3 bases for V and 0 bases for J; bases not matched to a gene: 10. The CDR3 runs 18 residues. Per the germline V gene, CDR1 is LNHDA and CDR2 is SQIVND (reference sequence). CDR3 nucleotide sequence: TGTGCCAGTAGTATGGTAGGGCGGGGGGGCCCTAGCACAGATACGCAGTATTTT. Translation gives CASSMVGRGGPSTDTQYF. Filled out from reference TRBV19 and TRBJ2-3, the complete variable domain reads DGGITQSPKYLFRKEGQNVTLSCEQNLNHDAMYWYRQDPGQGLRLIYYSQIVNDFQKGDIAEGYSVSREKKESFPLTVTSAQKNPTAFYLCASSMVGRGGPSTDTQYFGPGTRLTVL.

V and J are TRBV2 and TRBJ2-2, with 10 bases that match TRBD2. CDR3 size: 14 residues. Germline V gives CDR1 SNHLY, CDR2 FYNNEI. Trimming removed 8 bases from V and 6 bases from J; junction bases left unmatched: 6. In DNA, the CDR3 is TGTGCCAGCCGAAGTAGCGGGAGGCCCGGGGAGCTGTTTTTT. Translated: CASRSSGRPGELFF.

V gene TRBV7-9 combines with J gene TRBJ1-2; TRBD1 is a possible D gene (5 bases). The germline V gene encodes CDR1 SEHNR and CDR2 FQNEAQ (reference sequence). The CDR3 extends over 15 amino acids. V lost 2 bases to trimming and J lost 2 bases, with 12 bases between them. The CDR3 loop is CASSLRGQENYGYTF. The CDR3, as DNA: TGTGCCAGCAGCTTAAGGGGCCAGGAAAACTATGGCTACACCTTC.

Only a few counts were recorded for this clone. The CDR3 DNA sequence: TGTGCCTGGAGTCGACAGACCTACGAGCAGTACTTC. Amino acid sequence: CAWSRQTYEQYF. V gene TRBV30 combines with J gene TRBJ2-7, with a weak D call TRBD1 (5 bases). Germline values: CDR1 GTSNPN, CDR2 SVGIG (reference sequence). V dropped 2 bases and J dropped 2 bases, with 7 bases sitting between them. CDR3 length equals 12 residues.

V gene TRBV7-6 combines with J gene TRBJ2-7, with 7 bases identical to TRBD1. The CDR3 covers 15 residues. Germline V gene lookup returns CDR1 SGHVS and CDR2 FNYEAQ. The J segment lost 0 bases and the V segment lost 1 base, leaving 3 bases of the junction unmatched. CDR3 amino acids: CASSLGDSSSYEQYF. CDR3 nucleotide sequence: TGTGCCAGCAGCTTAGGGGACAGCTCCTCCTACGAGCAGTACTTC.

The rearrangement joins TRBV19 to TRBJ1-5; 9 bases match TRBD1. J lost 7 bases, V lost 6 bases, and 10 bases had no gene match. Germline V lookup: CDR1 LNHDA, CDR2 SQIVND (reference sequence). This CDR3 is 15 amino acids long. CDR3 amino acids: CASRWGQGGGQPQHF. CDR3 DNA sequence: TGTGCCAGTAGATGGGGACAGGGCGGAGGACAGCCCCAGCATTTT.

This clone was detected only once. The chain employs TRBV28 and TRBJ2-2, with TRBD2 matching over 12 bases. Per germline, CDR1 MDHEN and CDR2 SYDVKM. V gave up 3 bases and J gave up 5 bases; unmatched junction bases: 4. The CDR3 covers 16 residues. CDR3 sequence (DNA): TGTGCCAGCAGTTTGACACTAGCGGGAGGTACCGGGGAGCTGTTTTTT. This codes for CASSLTLAGGTGELFF. The full variable domain, in which reference TRBV28 and TRBJ2-2 provide the parts outside the CDR3, is DVKVTQSSRYLVKRTGEKVFLECVQDMDHENMFWYRQDPGLGLRLIYFSYDVKMKEKGDIPEGYSVSREKKERFSLILESASTNQTSMYLCASSLTLAGGTGELFFGEGSRLTVL.

In this sample, this clone turned up once. V usage is TRBV5-4 and J usage is TRBJ1-3; D uncertain. Trimming cost V 0 bases and J 0 bases, with 13 bases left between them. The germline V gene encodes CDR1 SGHNT and CDR2 YYREEE (reference sequence). This CDR3 spans 17 amino acids. The CDR3 region is CASSLGRRLSSGNTIYF. In DNA form, the CDR3 reads TGTGCCAGCAGCTTGGGAAGGCGGTTAAGCTCTGGAAACACCATATATTTT.

This chain uses TRBV3-1 (or the pseudogene TRBV3-2) with TRBJ2-5; D is possibly TRBD1 (6 bases). Deletions cut 4 bases from V and 4 bases from J, with 16 bases between. The length of the CDR3 is 15 residues. Germline V CDR1 and CDR2: LGHDT, YNNKEL (reference sequence). The CDR3 loop is CASSPDARDTETQYF. The CDR3 nucleotides are TGTGCCAGCAGCCCCGACGCGAGGGACACAGAGACCCAGTACTTC.

The chain carries TRBV28 and TRBJ1-5; 8 nucleotides line up with TRBD1. The CDR3 is 18 amino acids. J gave up 3 bases and V 2 bases, and 12 bases lay outside the gene matches. Germline CDR1 reads MDHEN; CDR2 reads SYDVKM. The CDR3 DNA sequence: TGTGCCAGCAGTTTACAAACAGGGGGTACGACGATCAATCAGCCCCAGCATTTT. Encoded protein: CASSLQTGGTTINQPQHF.

This clone appeared once. V gene TRBV10-3 combines with J gene TRBJ2-7, with D perhaps matching TRBD2 (5 bases). The V and J ends lost 8 bases and 0 bases respectively, with 17 bases between them. There are 15 residues in the CDR3. Germline CDR1 reads ENHRY; CDR2 reads SYGVKD. The CDR3 coding sequence is TGTGCCATCTCCTCGAGGGCAGACCGCTCCTACGAGCAGTACTTC. Its translation: CAISSRADRSYEQYF.

V gene TRBV7-2 combines with J gene TRBJ2-1; TRBD1 is a possible D gene (6 bases). This CDR3 has 17 amino acids. Germline CDR1 SGHTA, CDR2 FQGNSA. V shed 5 bases and J shed 2 bases, with 19 bases lying between them. CDR3 sequence (DNA): TGTGCCAGCAGCATCAGGACAGAAATCTCACCCTACAATGAGCAGTTCTTC. It encodes CASSIRTEISPYNEQFF.

The gene calls are TRBV12-3 or TRBV12-4 and TRBJ2-1; no clear D. V lost 3 bases, J lost 9 bases, and 9 bases lay in between. The CDR3 is made up of 12 amino acids. As DNA, the CDR3 is TGTGCCAGCAGTTTCTTGGAGAGTGAGCAGTTCTTC. Translating gives CASSFLESEQFF.

As DNA, the CDR3 is TGTGCCAGCAGACTACAGGGGGCGGGAGAGACCCAGTACTTC. Protein sequence: CASRLQGAGETQYF. The V and J genes are TRBV27 and TRBJ2-5; TRBD1 matches at 9 bases. V dropped 6 bases and J dropped 4; count of bases not matched to a gene: 6. Germline V gene lookup returns CDR1 MNHEY and CDR2 SMNVEV (reference sequence). The CDR3 is 14 amino acids.